The 6 T cell receptor beta chains reported below all come from one sample, sequenced in a study of early T cells in non-severe SARS-CoV-2 infection. TCRdb called the 5' RACE reads again in MiXCR, with one record for every CDR3 protein. The repertoire holds some 57,000 distinct CDR3 sequences, with over 10% as singletons. Sequences were obtained from whole blood. These receptors were taken from an adult who was a healthcare worker with PCR-confirmed SARS-CoV-2 infection or an uninfected control (not recorded which).

The V gene is TRBV29-1, the J gene TRBJ2-5, with 11 positions matching TRBD1. Trimming at V came to 7 bases and at J to 4 bases, leaving 11 bases not matched to a gene. The CDR3 loop spans 15 amino acids. The germline gives CDR1 SQVTM, CDR2 ANQGSEA. The CDR3 loop reads CSARPGTGGTETQYF. The CDR3 DNA reads as TGCAGCGCCCGTCCCGGGACAGGGGGAACAGAGACCCAGTACTTC.

The chain is built from TRBV12-3 or TRBV12-4 and TRBJ2-4, with a tentative D call TRBD2 (6 bases). This CDR3 region has 14 residues. V was trimmed by 6 bases and J by 4 bases, leaving 13 bases between them. The CDR3 sequence: CASRGGDRKNIQYF. Here the CDR3 DNA reads TGTGCCAGCAGGGGGGGAGACAGAAAAAACATTCAGTACTTC.

This clonotype was detected only once. This may be a read error, as it is one base from a much larger clone. CDR3 DNA sequence: TGCGCCAGCAGTAACAATGCGGGAGGTCAGAATACGCAGTATTTT. Amino acid sequence: CASSNNAGGQNTQYF. J is TRBJ2-3 and V is TRBV10-1; 8 nucleotides agree with TRBD2. Germline lookup yields CDR1 WNHNN and CDR2 SYGVQD (reference sequence). The ends lost 5 bases at V and 7 bases at J; junction bases unmatched: 11. This CDR3 is 15 amino acids long.

V usage is TRBV6-2 or TRBV6-3 and J usage is TRBJ1-3, with 8 bases identical to TRBD1. This CDR3 region has 16 residues. Germline V gene sequence: CDR1 MNHEY, CDR2 SVGEGT. V was pared by 5 bases and J by 1 base, with 7 bases of the junction left unmatched. The CDR3: CASSLRQGSSGNTIYF. Written as DNA, the CDR3 is TGTGCCAGCAGTCTGAGACAGGGGTCTTCTGGAAACACCATATATTTT.

This clonotype was counted only a few times. This chain joins TRBV21-1 and TRBJ2-5; the DNA was not used to check the table's D call, TRBD1. TRBV21-1 counts as a pseudogene. There are 17 residues in the CDR3. The CDR3 coding sequence is TGTGCCAGCAGCAAAGAAGAAACCGGGCCAGACCAAGAGACCCAGTACTTC. It is translated as CASSKEETGPDQETQYF.

The chain is built from TRBV7-9 and TRBJ2-3; D might be TRBD2 (5 bases). The V gene's germline CDR1 is SEHNR and CDR2 FQNEAQ (reference sequence). The V gene lost 5 bases and the J gene lost 8 bases, with 17 bases spanning the gap. This CDR3 is 14 amino acids long. Here the CDR3 reads CASSAIAGVTTQYF. The CDR3 nucleotides are TGTGCCAGCAGCGCAATAGCCGGGGTGACTACGCAGTATTTT.